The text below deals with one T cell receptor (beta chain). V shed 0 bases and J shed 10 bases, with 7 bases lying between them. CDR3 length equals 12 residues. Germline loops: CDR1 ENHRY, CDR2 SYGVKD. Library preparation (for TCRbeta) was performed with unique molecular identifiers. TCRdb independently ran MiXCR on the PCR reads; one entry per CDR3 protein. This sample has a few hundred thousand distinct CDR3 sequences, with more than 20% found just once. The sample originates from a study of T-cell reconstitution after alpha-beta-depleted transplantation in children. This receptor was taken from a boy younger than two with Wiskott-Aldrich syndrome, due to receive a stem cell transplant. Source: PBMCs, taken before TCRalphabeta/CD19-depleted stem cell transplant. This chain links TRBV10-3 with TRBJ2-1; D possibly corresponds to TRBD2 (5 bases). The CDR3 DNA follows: TGTGCCATCAGTGAGTCGATAGCGGAGCAGTTCTTC. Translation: CAISESIAEQFF.